This is a list of T cell receptor beta chains from one sample in a study of PD-L1 blockade in urothelial cancer. The data were produced by immunoSEQ multiplex PCR, yet TCRdb's version contains in-frame clones alone and is incomplete. The data show roughly 25,000 clones, roughly 84% seen once. The source was PBMCs, collected around atezolizumab (anti-PD-L1) treatment. These receptors came from a man in his sixties or seventies with urothelial cancer. The CDR3 runs from the conserved cysteine through the conserved F or W. D genes are given only for firm matches. Clone size is shown for a subset of rows, as once, few, many or a class of expanded clone.

j_call: TRBJ2-7; clone_size: .; d_call: TRBD2; v_call: TRBV27; cdr3_nt: TGTGCCAGCAGTACCACCCCGGGGGGGGGCGGGCAGTACTTC; cdr3_aa: CASSTTPGGGGQYF
j_call: TRBJ1-5; clone_size: .; d_call: .; v_call: TRBV7-9; cdr3_nt: TGTGCCAGCAGCGGGAGGGCTTCGACCGGGGTTAATCAGCCCCAGCATTTT; cdr3_aa: CASSGRASTGVNQPQHF
j_call: TRBJ2-5; clone_size: .; d_call: TRBD1; v_call: TRBV11-1; cdr3_nt: TGTGCCAGCGGGATGAACAGGGGCCAAGAGACCCAGTACTTC; cdr3_aa: CASGMNRGQETQYF
j_call: TRBJ1-1; clone_size: .; d_call: TRBD1; v_call: TRBV27; cdr3_nt: TGTGCCAGCAGTTGGACAGGGAGGACTGAAGCTTTCTTT; cdr3_aa: CASSWTGRTEAFF
j_call: TRBJ2-3; clone_size: .; d_call: TRBD2; v_call: TRBV19; cdr3_nt: TGTGCCATCGGACTAGCGGAAGGAGGGAGCACAGATACGCAGTATTTT; cdr3_aa: CAIGLAEGGSTDTQYF
j_call: TRBJ2-1; clone_size: .; d_call: TRBD2; v_call: TRBV5-1; cdr3_nt: TGCGCCAGCAGCTTCCAGCGGGAGATTTACAATGAGCAGTTCTTC; cdr3_aa: CASSFQREIYNEQFF
j_call: TRBJ2-7; clone_size: .; d_call: .; v_call: TRBV20-1; cdr3_nt: TGCAGTGCTAGGTCCGGGGACGAGCAGTACTTC; cdr3_aa: CSARSGDEQYF
j_call: TRBJ2-7; clone_size: .; d_call: TRBD2; v_call: TRBV2; cdr3_nt: TGTGCCAGCAGCCTCGGGGGACTAGCGGGAGGCGAGCAGTACTTC; cdr3_aa: CASSLGGLAGGEQYF
j_call: TRBJ1-1; clone_size: .; d_call: .; v_call: TRBV30; cdr3_nt: TGTGCCTGGCAAACAGGGCAGCCTGAAGCTTTCTTT; cdr3_aa: CAWQTGQPEAFF
j_call: TRBJ2-1; clone_size: .; d_call: .; v_call: TRBV5-6; cdr3_nt: TGTGCCAGCAGATCCCGGAGGTCCTCCTACAATGAGCAGTTCTTC; cdr3_aa: CASRSRRSSYNEQFF
j_call: TRBJ1-5; clone_size: .; d_call: .; v_call: TRBV4-1; cdr3_nt: TGCGCCAGCAGCCAAGGGGAGGAGGAACAGCCCCAGCATTTT; cdr3_aa: CASSQGEEEQPQHF
j_call: TRBJ1-1; clone_size: .; d_call: .; v_call: TRBV27; cdr3_nt: TGTGCCAGCAGTCGGCAAAGGGGCACTGAAGCTTTCTTT; cdr3_aa: CASSRQRGTEAFF
j_call: TRBJ2-7; clone_size: .; d_call: TRBD1; v_call: TRBV27; cdr3_nt: TGCGCCAGCAGTCCCCGACAGGGGGAGCCCCAGGAGCAGTACTTC; cdr3_aa: CASSPRQGEPQEQYF
j_call: TRBJ1-3; clone_size: .; d_call: .; v_call: TRBV5-1; cdr3_nt: TGCGCCAGCAGCTTGAACGGCGGCGCGGGGCTTTCCGGAAACACCATATATTTT; cdr3_aa: CASSLNGGAGLSGNTIYF
j_call: TRBJ1-2; clone_size: .; d_call: .; v_call: TRBV5-1; cdr3_nt: TGCGCCAGCAACCCCGACCCACAGGGTAACTATGGCTACACCTTC; cdr3_aa: CASNPDPQGNYGYTF
j_call: TRBJ2-7; clone_size: .; d_call: .; v_call: TRBV18; cdr3_nt: TGTGCCAGCTCACCGGGACGACAGGGGAGGGTGTACGAGCAGTACTTC; cdr3_aa: CASSPGRQGRVYEQYF
j_call: TRBJ2-7; clone_size: once; d_call: .; v_call: TRBV27; cdr3_nt: TGTGCCAGCACCCGGTTGGGAGTAAACGAGCAGTACTTC; cdr3_aa: CASTRLGVNEQYF
j_call: TRBJ2-2; clone_size: .; d_call: .; v_call: TRBV7-9; cdr3_nt: TGTGCCAGCAGCTTAGCTGATGGAGGCGGGGAGCTGTTTTTT; cdr3_aa: CASSLADGGGELFF
j_call: TRBJ2-1; clone_size: once; d_call: .; v_call: TRBV9; cdr3_nt: TGTGCCAGCAGCGTACAGGGCAATGAGCAGTTCTTC; cdr3_aa: CASSVQGNEQFF
j_call: TRBJ2-7; clone_size: .; d_call: .; v_call: TRBV21-1; cdr3_nt: TGTGCCAGCAGCAAATGTATGGCGGTTACGGACAGGGGAAAGCCCTACGAGCAGTACTTC; cdr3_aa: CASSKCMAVTDRGKPYEQYF
j_call: TRBJ1-1; clone_size: .; d_call: TRBD1; v_call: TRBV19; cdr3_nt: TGTGCCAGTAGTAGACAGGGGGCAGGCACTGAAGCTTTCTTT; cdr3_aa: CASSRQGAGTEAFF
j_call: TRBJ2-7; clone_size: once; d_call: TRBD1; v_call: TRBV19; cdr3_nt: TGTGCCAGTAGTATCGGGACAGGGGAGGGCTACGAGCAGTACTTC; cdr3_aa: CASSIGTGEGYEQYF
j_call: TRBJ2-3; clone_size: .; d_call: .; v_call: TRBV9; cdr3_nt: TGTGCCAGCAGCGCTCCTTTGTTCAGTAGCGCCTCTAGCACAGATACGCAGTATTTT; cdr3_aa: CASSAPLFSSASSTDTQYF
j_call: TRBJ2-1; clone_size: .; d_call: TRBD1; v_call: TRBV9; cdr3_nt: TGTGCCAGCAGCGTAGAGGCAGGGGGCTACAATGAGCAGTTCTTC; cdr3_aa: CASSVEAGGYNEQFF
j_call: TRBJ1-5; clone_size: .; d_call: TRBD1; v_call: TRBV28; cdr3_nt: TGTGCCAGCGTCTTGGGACAGGGGGCTCAGCCCCAGCATTTT; cdr3_aa: CASVLGQGAQPQHF
j_call: TRBJ2-1; clone_size: .; d_call: TRBD1; v_call: TRBV19; cdr3_nt: TGTGCCAGTAAAGGAGGACAGGCGTACAATGAGCAGTTCTTC; cdr3_aa: CASKGGQAYNEQFF
j_call: TRBJ2-5; clone_size: .; d_call: .; v_call: TRBV6-1; cdr3_nt: TGTGCCAGCATGGAAGGGGACCAAGAGACCCAGTACTTC; cdr3_aa: CASMEGDQETQYF
j_call: TRBJ2-1; clone_size: .; d_call: TRBD2; v_call: TRBV19; cdr3_nt: TGTGCCAGTAGTATTGCTGCGGGAGAATCGGTTGAGCAGTTCTTC; cdr3_aa: CASSIAAGESVEQFF
j_call: TRBJ1-1; clone_size: few; d_call: .; v_call: TRBV10-3; cdr3_nt: TGTGCCATCAGTTTGACAGACATGGACACTGAAGCTTTCTTT; cdr3_aa: CAISLTDMDTEAFF
j_call: TRBJ2-3; clone_size: .; d_call: TRBD2; v_call: TRBV18; cdr3_nt: TGTGCCAGCTCACCACTAGCGGGAGTTTCAGATACGCAGTATTTT; cdr3_aa: CASSPLAGVSDTQYF
j_call: TRBJ2-2; clone_size: .; d_call: .; v_call: TRBV2; cdr3_nt: TGTGCCAGCGCTCCCTTAGGGGTAAAAGCCGGGGAGCTGTTTTTT; cdr3_aa: CASAPLGVKAGELFF
j_call: TRBJ1-5; clone_size: .; d_call: .; v_call: TRBV5-8; cdr3_nt: TGTGCCAGCAGCTTGGCCGAGGGTAGGATCAATCAGCCCCAGCATTTT; cdr3_aa: CASSLAEGRINQPQHF
j_call: TRBJ1-2; clone_size: .; d_call: .; v_call: TRBV18; cdr3_nt: TGTGCCAGCTCACCAGAGGTTAGCGCAAACTATGGCTACACCTTC; cdr3_aa: CASSPEVSANYGYTF
j_call: TRBJ2-6; clone_size: .; d_call: TRBD1; v_call: TRBV28; cdr3_nt: TGTGCCTGCTACCCAGGGGGTGCAGGGGCCAACGTCCTGACTTTC; cdr3_aa: CACYPGGAGANVLTF
j_call: TRBJ1-2; clone_size: .; d_call: .; v_call: TRBV19; cdr3_nt: TGTGCCAGTAGTCGAAGGGAGTTGGCGTATGGCTACACCTTC; cdr3_aa: CASSRRELAYGYTF
j_call: TRBJ2-6; clone_size: .; d_call: TRBD1; v_call: TRBV19; cdr3_nt: TGTGCCAGTAAAGGTGGGACAGGGGACTCTGGGGCCAACGTCCTGACTTTC; cdr3_aa: CASKGGTGDSGANVLTF
j_call: TRBJ1-4; clone_size: .; d_call: TRBD1; v_call: TRBV2; cdr3_nt: TGTGCCAGCAGTGCGGGGACAGGGTCTCTTCAACTGTTTTTT; cdr3_aa: CASSAGTGSLQLFF
j_call: TRBJ2-3; clone_size: .; d_call: .; v_call: TRBV2; cdr3_nt: TGTGCCAGCAGTGAAGCCGAGCTAGGGGTGGAGTATTTT; cdr3_aa: CASSEAELGVEYF
j_call: TRBJ1-2; clone_size: .; d_call: .; v_call: TRBV6-5; cdr3_nt: TGTGCCAGCAGTTTCTCGGACACGACTAACTATGGCTACACCTTC; cdr3_aa: CASSFSDTTNYGYTF
j_call: TRBJ1-3; clone_size: .; d_call: TRBD1; v_call: TRBV5-4; cdr3_nt: TGTGCCAGCAGCTTGGGACAGGGCGGTCAGCACACCATATATTTT; cdr3_aa: CASSLGQGGQHTIYF
j_call: TRBJ2-7; clone_size: .; d_call: TRBD2; v_call: TRBV5-1; cdr3_nt: TGCGCCAGCAGCTTGGGGGGACTAGCGGGAGAGTCCTACGAGCAGTACTTC; cdr3_aa: CASSLGGLAGESYEQYF
j_call: TRBJ1-3; clone_size: .; d_call: .; v_call: TRBV6-1; cdr3_nt: TGTGCCAGCACCCATACGCAGGGCGTGGGAAACACCATATATTTT; cdr3_aa: CASTHTQGVGNTIYF
j_call: TRBJ1-2; clone_size: once; d_call: TRBD1; v_call: TRBV28; cdr3_nt: TGTGCCAGCAGTTTTTCGGACAGGGGGCTCCTTAACTATGGCTACACCTTC; cdr3_aa: CASSFSDRGLLNYGYTF
j_call: TRBJ1-2; clone_size: .; d_call: .; v_call: TRBV10-3; cdr3_nt: TGTGCCATCAGTGGGTCAGGGGAAGGTGGCTACACCTTC; cdr3_aa: CAISGSGEGGYTF
j_call: TRBJ2-5; clone_size: .; d_call: TRBD2; v_call: TRBV28; cdr3_nt: TGTGCCAGCAGTTTTCGTCGGGAGGAAGGAGAGACCCAGTACTTC; cdr3_aa: CASSFRREEGETQYF
j_call: TRBJ2-1; clone_size: .; d_call: TRBD2; v_call: TRBV6-5; cdr3_nt: TGTGCCAGCAGTTACGGCGGGAGGGCGAATAATGAGCAGTTCTTC; cdr3_aa: CASSYGGRANNEQFF
j_call: TRBJ1-1; clone_size: .; d_call: .; v_call: TRBV7-6; cdr3_nt: TGTGCCAGCAGCTTAGTGGCGGGGAAGGGATCTGAAGCTTTCTTT; cdr3_aa: CASSLVAGKGSEAFF
j_call: TRBJ2-1; clone_size: .; d_call: TRBD1; v_call: TRBV2; cdr3_nt: TGTGCCAGCAGCCTGACAGGGGGCAATGAGCAGTTCTTC; cdr3_aa: CASSLTGGNEQFF
j_call: TRBJ1-1; clone_size: .; d_call: TRBD1; v_call: TRBV6-5; cdr3_nt: TGTGCCATACAAAAGACAGGGCTCATGAACACTGAAGCTTTCTTT; cdr3_aa: CAIQKTGLMNTEAFF
j_call: TRBJ1-1; clone_size: once; d_call: .; v_call: TRBV30; cdr3_nt: TGTGCCTGGAGTCGGGGGGCGAGCACTGAAGCTTTCTTT; cdr3_aa: CAWSRGASTEAFF
j_call: TRBJ1-1; clone_size: .; d_call: .; v_call: TRBV10-1; cdr3_nt: TGCGCCAGCCGAGAGGCCGTGAACACTGAAGCTTTCTTT; cdr3_aa: CASREAVNTEAFF
j_call: TRBJ2-3; clone_size: .; d_call: TRBD2; v_call: TRBV4-1; cdr3_nt: TGCGCCAGCAGCCAAGATCCAAAAGCGGGAGGGCCTAGCACAGATACGCAGTATTTT; cdr3_aa: CASSQDPKAGGPSTDTQYF
j_call: TRBJ2-5; clone_size: .; d_call: .; v_call: TRBV30; cdr3_nt: TGTGCCTTAACCCAATTCGGGGGGCGCGAGACCCAGTACTTC; cdr3_aa: CALTQFGGRETQYF
j_call: TRBJ1-1; clone_size: .; d_call: .; v_call: TRBV11-2; cdr3_nt: TGTGCCAGCAGCACTACGACAGAGAAGAACACTGAAGCTTTCTTT; cdr3_aa: CASSTTTEKNTEAFF
j_call: TRBJ2-1; clone_size: .; d_call: .; v_call: TRBV2; cdr3_nt: TGTGCCAGCACCCTTGAAGAGGGTGAGCAGTTCTTC; cdr3_aa: CASTLEEGEQFF